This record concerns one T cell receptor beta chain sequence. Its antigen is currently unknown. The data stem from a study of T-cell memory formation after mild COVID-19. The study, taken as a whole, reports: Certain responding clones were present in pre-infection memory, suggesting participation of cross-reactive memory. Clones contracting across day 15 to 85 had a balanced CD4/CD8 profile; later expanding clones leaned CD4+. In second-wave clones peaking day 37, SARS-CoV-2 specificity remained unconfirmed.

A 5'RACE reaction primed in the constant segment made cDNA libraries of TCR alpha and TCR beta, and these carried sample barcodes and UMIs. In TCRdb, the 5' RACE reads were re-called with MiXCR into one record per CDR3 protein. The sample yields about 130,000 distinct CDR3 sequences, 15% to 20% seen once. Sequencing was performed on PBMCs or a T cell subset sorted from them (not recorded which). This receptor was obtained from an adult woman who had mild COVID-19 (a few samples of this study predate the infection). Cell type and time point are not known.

Here the CDR3 DNA reads TGCGCCAGCAGCCCAGGACAGGGCAACACTTATGGCTACACCTTC. Amino acid sequence: CASSPGQGNTYGYTF. V usage is TRBV4-1 and J usage is TRBJ1-2; 8 bases are a match to TRBD1. CDR1 and CDR2 from the germline V gene are MGHRA and YSYEKL. With 4 bases clipped from V and 5 bases from J, the junction kept 9 bases outside the gene matches. The length of the CDR3 is 15 residues.